Below are 21 T cell receptor beta chains sequenced from a single sample in a study of chemoradiotherapy in HPV16-positive cancers. Profiled with immunoSEQ multiplex PCR; TCRdb holds only in-frame clones, not every one. The sample shows approximately 52,000 clones, around 90% of them seen only once. The specimen comprised blood, sampled from a patient who underwent chemoradiotherapy. The receptors come from a human donor with HPV-associated anogenital cancer.

The rearrangement uses TRBV6-5 and TRBJ1-1; D might be TRBD1 (6 bases). In germline, CDR1 is MNHEY, CDR2 SVGAGI. There are 15 residues in the CDR3. V was pared by 0 bases and J by 1 base, with 9 bases between. The CDR3 sequence is CASSYSTGTNTEAFF. The CDR3 nucleotides read TGTGCCAGCAGTTACTCCACAGGGACGAACACTGAAGCTTTCTTT.

This clone was counted only a few times. CDR3 DNA sequence: TGCAGCGCTGTTGGTACGGGAGATAGCAATCAGCCCCAGCATTTT. Translation gives CSAVGTGDSNQPQHF. The chain joins TRBV29-1 to TRBJ1-5; no firm D call. Trimming took off 7 bases at V and 0 bases at J, with 16 bases between the two ends. There are 15 residues in the CDR3. CDR1 is SQVTM, CDR2 ANQGSEA, per germline.

This clone was observed a few times. The J gene is TRBJ2-3, the V gene TRBV29-1, with 9 bases identical to TRBD1. The CDR3 is 16 amino acids. Germline assignment: CDR1 SQVTM and CDR2 ANQGSEA. After removal of 5 bases from V and 0 bases from J, the junction contained 9 bases not matched to a gene. The CDR3 reads CSVWEGQGTSTDTQYF. In nucleotides, the CDR3 is TGCAGCGTTTGGGAGGGACAGGGCACTAGCACAGATACGCAGTATTTT.

The sample holds one count of this clone. V is TRBV11-2 and J is TRBJ2-7; tentative D call: TRBD2 (6 bases). The CDR3 sequence is 14 residues long. Germline CDR1 reads SGHAT; CDR2 reads FQNNGV. Between the trimmed V and J ends, which lost 5 bases and 4 bases, there was a span of 15 bases. CDR3 bases: TGTGCCAGCAGCCCCGCGGGACTTGGGTACGAGCAGTACTTC. Its protein product is CASSPAGLGYEQYF.

The V and J genes are TRBV4-1 and TRBJ1-2, with D hard to call. The germline gives CDR1 MGHRA, CDR2 YSYEKL. The CDR3 extends over 14 amino acids. The V and J ends lost 0 bases and 4 bases respectively, with 9 bases between them. The CDR3 sequence: CASSQEGRAYGYTF. The CDR3 DNA follows: TGCGCCAGCAGCCAAGAAGGGCGGGCCTATGGCTACACCTTC.

The gene calls are TRBV7-3 and TRBJ1-4, with a tentative D call TRBD1 (6 bases). The CDR3 is made up of 12 amino acids. V was clipped by 11 bases and J by 10 bases, with 17 bases between them. Looked up from germline, CDR1 is SGHTA and CDR2 is FQGTGA. CDR3: CARLLQGGKLFF. In DNA, the CDR3 is TGTGCCCGACTGCTACAGGGCGGAAAACTGTTTTTT.

The rearrangement links TRBV2 to TRBJ2-3; 8 positions match TRBD2. The junction had 14 bases not matched to a gene; V was cut back by 4 bases and J by 2 bases. Germline lookup yields CDR1 SNHLY and CDR2 FYNNEI. This CDR3 is 18 amino acids long. The CDR3 coding sequence is TGTGCCAGCAGTGGACCCTTTGCGGGGGGACTCACCACAGATACGCAGTATTTT. Amino acids: CASSGPFAGGLTTDTQYF.

This chain uses TRBV18 with TRBJ2-5, with 12 bases fitting TRBD2. V dropped 4 bases and J dropped 4; count of bases not matched to a gene: 7. Germline CDR1 reads KGHSH; CDR2 reads LQKENI. This CDR3 region has 16 residues. The DNA for the CDR3 is TGTGCCAGCTCACAAAGACTAGCGGGAGCCCGAGAGACCCAGTACTTC. It is translated as CASSQRLAGARETQYF.

The CDR3 here is CASSPEGRVSEKLFF. The CDR3 coding sequence is TGTGCCAGTAGCCCGGAGGGAAGGGTTAGCGAAAAACTGTTTTTT. This chain connects TRBV19 to TRBJ1-4; D not resolved. CDR1 is LNHDA, CDR2 SQIVND, per germline (reference sequence). This CDR3 contains 15 residues. V lost 6 bases and J lost 8, with 19 bases in between. The full variable domain, its missing parts supplied by reference TRBV19 and TRBJ1-4, is DGGITQSPKYLFRKEGQNVTLSCEQNLNHDAMYWYRQDPGQGLRLIYYSQIVNDFQKGDIAEGYSVSREKKESFPLTVTSAQKNPTAFYLCASSPEGRVSEKLFFGSGTQLSVL.

The chain is built from TRBV10-3 and TRBJ1-3, with TRBD1 identical over 8 bases. The CDR3 consists of 14 residues. Losses at the gene ends were 7 bases for V and 3 bases for J; bases not matched to a gene: 5. From germline, CDR1 is ENHRY and CDR2 SYGVKD. CDR3 amino acids: CAIMQGAGGNTIYF. The CDR3 bases are TGTGCCATCATGCAGGGGGCAGGTGGAAACACCATATATTTT.

The rearrangement joins TRBV6-5 to TRBJ1-2, with D unclear. Germline CDR1 MNHEY, CDR2 SVGAGI. The V gene lost 0 bases and the J gene lost 0 bases, with 8 bases spanning the gap. CDR3 size: 15 residues. CDR3 loop: CASSYSYGTNYGYTF. CDR3 sequence (DNA): TGTGCCAGCAGTTACTCGTACGGTACTAACTATGGCTACACCTTC.

The chain uses TRBV19 and TRBJ2-7; TRBD2 matches 14 bases. This CDR3 contains 16 residues. Germline V gene lookup returns CDR1 LNHDA and CDR2 SQIVND (reference sequence). The V gene end was trimmed by 4 bases and the J gene end by 6 bases; junction bases not matched to a gene: 8. The CDR3 loop reads CASSKGLAGDNGEQYF. The DNA for the CDR3 is TGTGCCAGTAGTAAGGGACTAGCGGGAGACAATGGCGAGCAGTACTTC.

V gene TRBV29-1 combines with J gene TRBJ1-2; D not resolved. Deletions cut 6 bases from V and 4 bases from J, with 12 bases between. CDR1 SQVTM and CDR2 ANQGSEA come from the germline V gene. The CDR3 is 12 residues long. The CDR3 sequence: CSVTENLYGYTF. The CDR3 coding sequence is TGCAGCGTCACAGAGAATCTCTATGGCTACACCTTC. Full variable domain (remainder filled in from reference TRBV29-1 and TRBJ1-2): SAVISQKPSRDICQRGTSLTIQCQVDSQVTMMFWYRQQPGQSLTLIATANQGSEATYESGFVIDKFPISRPNLTFSTLTVSNMSPEDSSIYLCSVTENLYGYTFGSGTRLTVV.

In this sample, this clone turned up a few times. This chain connects TRBV9 to TRBJ1-2; possible D gene TRBD1, 5 bases. The CDR3 has 13 amino acids. Germline CDR1 reads SGDLS; CDR2 reads YYNGEE. The V gene lost 0 bases and the J gene lost 8 bases, with 11 bases spanning the gap. The CDR3 protein is CASSVAGWWGYTF. The CDR3 DNA is TGTGCCAGCAGCGTAGCAGGGTGGTGGGGCTACACCTTC.

V gene TRBV20-1 combines with J gene TRBJ1-2, with a possible D match to TRBD1 (6 bases). Germline loops: CDR1 DFQATT, CDR2 SNEGSKA (reference sequence). The CDR3 extends over 11 amino acids. The V end lost 6 bases, the J end lost 6 bases, and 11 bases lay between the germline ends. As DNA, the CDR3 is TGCAGTGCGGGCCGACAGGATGGCTACACCTTC. The encoded protein is CSAGRQDGYTF.

The V gene is TRBV9, the J gene TRBJ2-3; 9 bases map to TRBD2. J lost 4 bases, V lost 0 bases, and 3 bases had no gene match. Germline V gene sequence: CDR1 SGDLS, CDR2 YYNGEE. CDR3 length: 15 amino acids. CDR3 nucleotides: TGTGCCAGCAGCGTAGTGGCGGGAGGGGCAGATACGCAGTATTTT. Translation: CASSVVAGGADTQYF.

The chain is built from TRBV7-2 and TRBJ2-5; D possibly corresponds to TRBD1 (5 bases). The germline CDR1 and CDR2 sequences are SGHTA and FQGNSA. The length of the CDR3 is 11 residues. Trimming took 2 bases from V and 7 from J, leaving 5 bases between them. CDR3 loop: CASSLQGTQYF. In DNA form, the CDR3 reads TGTGCCAGCAGCTTACAGGGGACCCAGTACTTC. Supplemented by reference TRBV7-2 and TRBJ2-5, the full variable domain reads GAGVSQSPSNKVTEKGKDVELRCDPISGHTALYWYRQSLGQGLEFLIYFQGNSAPDKSGLPSDRFSAERTGGSVSTLTIQRTQQEDSAVYLCASSLQGTQYFGPGTRLLVL.

This chain links TRBV19 with TRBJ1-2; 7 bases agree with TRBD1. CDR1 LNHDA and CDR2 SQIVND come from the germline V gene (reference sequence). Germline trimming cut 7 bases from V and 4 bases from J; bases unmatched to any gene: 6. The CDR3 covers 13 residues. CDR3 protein: CASNPGQIYGYTF. The CDR3, as DNA: TGTGCCAGTAACCCGGGACAGATCTATGGCTACACCTTC.

The chain links TRBV4-2 to TRBJ2-1; 10 nucleotides agree with TRBD2. With V trimmed by 3 bases and J by 4 bases, 6 bases remained unmatched. This CDR3 comprises 16 residues. Germline CDR1 and CDR2: LGHNA and YNFKEQ. CDR3 protein: CASSQSSGGGYNEQFF. In nucleotides, the CDR3 is TGTGCCAGCAGCCAGTCTAGCGGGGGCGGTTACAATGAGCAGTTCTTC.

The chain couples TRBV5-4 to TRBJ2-7; 9 nucleotides align to TRBD1. Trimming took 0 bases from V and 3 from J; bases not matched to a gene: 7. Germline V gives CDR1 SGHNT, CDR2 YYREEE (reference sequence). The CDR3 totals 16 residues. The CDR3 nucleotides read TGTGCCAGCAGCTTGGCGGGGACAGGGATGCTCTACGAGCAGTACTTC. This gives the protein CASSLAGTGMLYEQYF.

The chain employs TRBV5-1 and TRBJ2-5; 9 bases are a match to TRBD2. The length of the CDR3 is 15 residues. V was pared by 4 bases and J by 5 bases, with 9 bases of the junction left unmatched. Germline V lookup: CDR1 SGHRS, CDR2 YFSETQ. The CDR3 nucleotides read TGCGCCAGCAGCCTTAGCGGGGGTGGAGGGGAGACCCAGTACTTC. This sequence encodes CASSLSGGGGETQYF.